Detailed here is one T cell receptor beta chain. Its antigen is still unknown. The sample is drawn from a study of cytomegalovirus exposure and HLA in healthy donors. In the study overall: A subsequent analysis stated that the 100 to 150 validation repertoires were run on the same platform as the roughly 670 first-cohort repertoires. Findings and caveats of the study: The CMV antigen specificity of a few CMV-associated chains was confirmed through in vitro analysis.

The CDR3 extends over 16 amino acids. Germline CDR1 and CDR2: SGDLS and YYNGEE. Trimming left V 1 base short and J 2 bases short, with 13 bases between. Some clones are missing from TCRdb's copy, which holds only in-frame ones; the method was immunoSEQ multiplex PCR. The sample has about 110,000 clones; around 87% are singletons. This receptor was obtained from a woman in her 30s in good health and CMV-seropositive. V usage is TRBV9 and J usage is TRBJ1-3, with a tentative D call TRBD1 (5 bases). Source material: PBMCs. The DNA of the CDR3 is TGTGCCAGCAGCGTAAAGGCGGGGGGAACTGGAAACACCATATATTTT. This translates into CASSVKAGGTGNTIYF.